This T cell receptor (beta chain) is from a study of T-cell memory formation after mild COVID-19. Study-level results: Nothing confirmed that second-wave clones peaking on day 37 were specific for SARS-CoV-2.

In the case of this clonotype: What it binds is unknown.

Germline V gene data show CDR1 as SGHRS and CDR2 as YFSETQ. V dropped 1 base and J dropped 7; count of bases not matched to a gene: 1. This CDR3 comprises 14 residues. TCRdb reprocessed the 5' RACE reads with MiXCR, giving one entry per CDR3 protein. The table records 300,000 to 350,000 distinct CDR3 sequences, less than 20% of them present only once. Material: PBMCs or a T cell subset sorted from them (not recorded which). This receptor was identified in a man aged 18-30 years who had mild COVID-19 (a few samples of this study predate the infection). Cell type and time point are not known. The chain couples TRBV5-1 to TRBJ2-1; 11 nucleotides align to TRBD2. CDR3 nucleotide sequence: TGCGCCAGCAGCTTGTCTAGCGGGGGGAATGAGCAGTTCTTC. It specifies CASSLSSGGNEQFF.